Given below is one T cell receptor beta chain in context. The target antigen is unknown. This entry comes from a study of cytomegalovirus exposure and HLA in healthy donors. Study in general: Some 85 million unique TCRs, all from HLA-typed donors, were included in an early release of the data.

Study-wide findings and caveats: The listing of 150 to 200 TCR beta chains classed them as cytomegalovirus-associated. One later analysis reportedly identified an Asian-associated ancestry cluster that showed fewer N-insertions than the roughly 600-donor mean.

The CDR3 spans 15 residues. Losses at the gene ends were 5 bases for V and 3 bases for J; bases not matched to a gene: 7. Per the germline V gene, CDR1 is MDHEN and CDR2 is SYDVKM. PCR amplification relied on 60 Vbeta primers (plus 13 Jbeta primers). TCRdb's table, derived via immunoSEQ multiplex PCR, lists solely in-frame clones and lacks some. The sample yields approximately 150,000 clones, about 76% seen once. Sequencing was carried out using PBMCs. The TCR was taken from a woman in her thirties or forties in good health and CMV-seropositive. J is TRBJ1-2 and V is TRBV28, with TRBD1 identical over 9 bases. CDR3 amino acids: CASSQQGAMDYGYTF. DNA of the CDR3: TGTGCCAGCAGTCAACAGGGGGCAATGGACTATGGCTACACCTTC.